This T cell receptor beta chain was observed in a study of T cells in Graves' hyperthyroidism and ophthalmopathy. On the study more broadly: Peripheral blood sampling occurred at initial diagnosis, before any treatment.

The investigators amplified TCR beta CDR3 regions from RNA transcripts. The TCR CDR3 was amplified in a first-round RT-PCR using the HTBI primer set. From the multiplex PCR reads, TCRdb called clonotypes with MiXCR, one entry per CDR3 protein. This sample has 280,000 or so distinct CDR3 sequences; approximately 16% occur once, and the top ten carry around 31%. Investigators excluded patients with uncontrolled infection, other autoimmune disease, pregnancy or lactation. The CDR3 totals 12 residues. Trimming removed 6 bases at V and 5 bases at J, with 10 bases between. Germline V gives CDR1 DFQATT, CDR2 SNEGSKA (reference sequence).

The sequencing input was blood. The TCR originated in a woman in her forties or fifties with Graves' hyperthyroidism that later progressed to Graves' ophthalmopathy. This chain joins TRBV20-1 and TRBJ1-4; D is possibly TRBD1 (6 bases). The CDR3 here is CSAWTVNEKLFF. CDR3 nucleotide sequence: TGCAGTGCCTGGACAGTAAATGAAAAACTGTTTTTT.